The 21 T cell receptor beta chains given below trace back to one sample, sequenced in a study of T cell changes during pregnancy in multiple sclerosis. TCRdb keeps only in-frame clones here, not all; method: immunoSEQ multiplex PCR. The sample gives about 43,000 clones, approximately 91% of which show up once; 1.4% to 1.5% is in the top ten. Material for sequencing was PBMCs (not recorded whether the cells were cultured). All receptors come from a female donor with multiple sclerosis, enrolled in a pregnancy study.

This clone is a singleton in its sample. This chain connects TRBV28 to TRBJ2-3; 9 positions agree with TRBD2. Unmatched junction bases numbered 9, after V lost 2 bases and J lost 3 bases. Germline V gene lookup returns CDR1 MDHEN and CDR2 SYDVKM. This CDR3 has 17 residues. The CDR3: CASSLGGRGSRTDTQYF. The CDR3 bases are TGTGCCAGCAGTTTAGGCGGGAGGGGGAGCCGGACAGATACGCAGTATTTT.

The V and J genes are TRBV9 and TRBJ2-5; D remains ambiguous. V dropped 4 bases and J dropped 5 bases, with 12 bases sitting between them. The CDR3 is made up of 13 amino acids. CDR1 and CDR2 (germline): SGDLS, YYNGEE. CDR3 coding DNA: TGTGCCAGCAGCCCCCGAATTTTGGAGACCCAGTACTTC. Its protein is CASSPRILETQYF.

This chain joins TRBV5-6 and TRBJ2-5; 7 bases fit TRBD2. The CDR3 has 15 residues. Per germline, CDR1 SGHDT and CDR2 YYEEEE. With 0 bases clipped from V and 5 bases from J, the junction kept 7 bases outside the gene matches. CDR3 protein: CASSLGLADVETQYF. In DNA form, the CDR3 reads TGTGCCAGCAGCTTGGGGCTAGCGGATGTTGAGACCCAGTACTTC.

The chain is built from TRBV10-3 and TRBJ1-1, with 9 bases lining up with TRBD1. Germline CDR1 reads ENHRY; CDR2 reads SYGVKD. The V and J ends lost 6 bases and 5 bases, in that order; junction bases with no gene match: 7. The length of the CDR3 is 14 residues. The CDR3 is CAIRPRDRETEAFF. The CDR3 nucleotides read TGTGCCATCAGGCCGAGGGACAGGGAGACTGAAGCTTTCTTT.

The gene calls are TRBV6-5 and TRBJ2-7; D gene uncertain. The CDR3 covers 13 residues. Germline V lookup: CDR1 MNHEY, CDR2 SVGAGI. V lost 4 bases to trimming and J lost 1 base, with 8 bases between them. The CDR3 loop reads CASSSGRSYEQYF. CDR3 bases: TGTGCCAGCAGTTCGGGTAGGTCCTACGAGCAGTACTTC.

This chain connects TRBV18 to TRBJ1-5, with unresolved D. The V gene's germline CDR1 is KGHSH and CDR2 LQKENI. V lost 2 bases, J lost 5 bases, and 13 bases lay in between. The CDR3 runs to 15 residues. The CDR3 coding sequence is TGTGCCAGCTCACCAGTGCGTAAAACCGATCAGCCCCAGCATTTT. Encoded protein: CASSPVRKTDQPQHF.

The chain carries TRBV10-3 and TRBJ2-5; D gene unclear. CDR1 ENHRY and CDR2 SYGVKD come from the germline V gene. This CDR3 spans 12 amino acids. In nucleotides, the CDR3 is TGTGCGGTAGGGCGAACCCAAGAGACCCAGTACTTC. It specifies CAVGRTQETQYF.

The genes are TRBV19 and TRBJ2-1, with TRBD2 matching 10 bases. Germline-derived CDR1 and CDR2 are LNHDA and SQIVND (reference sequence). The V segment lost 4 bases and the J segment 2 bases; nucleotides outside the gene matches: 5. The CDR3 totals 16 residues. CDR3 loop: CASSRSAGGAYNEQFF. As DNA, the CDR3 is TGTGCCAGTAGTAGATCAGCGGGAGGGGCCTACAATGAGCAGTTCTTC.

This clone was counted a few times. The rearrangement joins TRBV2 to TRBJ2-2; a weak D match, TRBD1 (5 bases). V was clipped by 6 bases and J by 1 base, with 12 bases between them. The CDR3 length is 15 residues. Germline V lookup: CDR1 SNHLY, CDR2 FYNNEI. The CDR3 DNA is TGTGCCAGCAGCGGCCAGGGAAGGAACACCGGGGAGCTGTTTTTT. Its translation is CASSGQGRNTGELFF.

This chain uses TRBV5-1 with TRBJ2-7; D gene unclear. This CDR3 has 13 residues. CDR1 is SGHRS and CDR2 is YFSETQ in the germline V gene. Deletions cut 0 bases from V and 5 bases from J, with 9 bases between. CDR3 DNA sequence: TGCGCCAGCAGCTTGGTTTCCGCCGACGAGCAGTACTTC. Protein product: CASSLVSADEQYF.

The gene calls are TRBV18 and TRBJ1-2, with a tentative D call TRBD1 (5 bases). The CDR3 length is 14 residues. Germline V gene lookup returns CDR1 KGHSH and CDR2 LQKENI. Trimming took 2 bases from V and 4 from J, leaving 11 bases between them. This chain's CDR3 is CASSPDRSSYGYTF. As DNA, the CDR3 is TGTGCCAGCTCACCAGACAGATCTTCCTATGGCTACACCTTC.

This clone was found once. The chain is built from TRBV19 and TRBJ2-7; 10 bases are a match to TRBD1. The J segment lost 5 bases and the V segment lost 4 bases, leaving 8 bases of the junction unmatched. Germline CDR1 is LNHDA and CDR2 is SQIVND (reference sequence). This CDR3 contains 15 residues. The CDR3 coding sequence is TGTGCCAGTAGTACCGGGGACAGGGGACGGGACGAGCAGTACTTC. As protein: CASSTGDRGRDEQYF.

The CDR3 region is CASSETPTGAYNEQFF. CDR3 coding DNA: TGTGCCAGCAGTGAGACACCGACAGGGGCCTACAATGAGCAGTTCTTC. The chain is built from TRBV6-1 and TRBJ2-1; 8 nucleotides align to TRBD1. The junction had 6 bases not matched to a gene; V was cut back by 3 bases and J by 2 bases. Germline V CDR1 and CDR2: MNHNS, SASEGT. The CDR3 spans 16 residues.

The chain couples TRBV28 to TRBJ1-1; 9 nucleotides match TRBD1. V was clipped by 7 bases and J by 5 bases; unmatched bases: 11. This CDR3 contains 15 residues. Germline CDR1 reads MDHEN; CDR2 reads SYDVKM. CDR3 region: CASTQEGTGRTEAFF. The DNA of the CDR3 is TGTGCCAGCACCCAAGAGGGGACAGGGAGGACTGAAGCTTTCTTT.

The V gene is TRBV6-5, the J gene TRBJ2-1; 10 bases align to TRBD1. From germline, CDR1 is MNHEY and CDR2 SVGAGI. This CDR3 spans 15 amino acids. V lost 5 bases and J lost 6; bases outside the gene matches: 7. The CDR3 sequence is CASSAGTGDSNEQFF. The CDR3 coding sequence is TGTGCCAGCAGTGCCGGGACAGGGGACTCCAATGAGCAGTTCTTC.

Only one count was recorded for this clone. The chain couples TRBV7-2 to TRBJ2-7; TRBD1 aligns across 8 bases. V trimming: 1 base; J trimming: 0 bases; junction bases outside the gene matches: 5. There are 16 residues in the CDR3. CDR1 and CDR2 (germline): SGHTA, FQGNSA. The chain's CDR3 is CASSLGGQVSSYEQYF. CDR3 DNA sequence: TGTGCCAGCAGCTTAGGGGGACAGGTGAGCTCCTACGAGCAGTACTTC.

The V call is TRBV18, the J call TRBJ1-1, with 7 bases identical to TRBD1. CDR1 is KGHSH and CDR2 is LQKENI in the germline V gene. V shed 5 bases and J 6 bases; nucleotides not matched to a gene: 6. The CDR3 has 13 amino acids. The CDR3 DNA follows: TGTGCCAGCTCAGAGCAGGGGGACGCTGAAGCTTTCTTT. Translating it yields CASSEQGDAEAFF.

The chain carries TRBV11-3 and TRBJ2-5; the D call may be TRBD1 or TRBD2 (5 bases each). Germline-derived CDR1 and CDR2 are SGHNT and YENEEA. The CDR3 consists of 18 residues. The V end lost 1 base, the J end lost 5 bases, and 23 bases lay between the germline ends. The CDR3: CASSLGAGANQLSETQYF. The CDR3 coding sequence is TGTGCCAGCAGCTTAGGGGCCGGGGCCAACCAGCTGTCCGAGACCCAGTACTTC. Together with reference TRBV11-3 and TRBJ2-5, the CDR3 gives the full variable domain: EAGVVQSPRYKIIEKKQPVAFWCNPISGHNTLYWYLQNLGQGPELLIRYENEEAVDDSQLPKDRFSAERLKGVDSTLKIQPAELGDSAVYLCASSLGAGANQLSETQYFGPGTRLLVL.

The chain employs TRBV4-3 and TRBJ1-1; a weak D match, TRBD1 (6 bases). This CDR3 has 15 residues. CDR1 and CDR2 (germline): LGHNA, YSLEER. Trimming took 1 base from V and 3 from J, leaving 12 bases between them. This CDR3 reads CASSQAAGDDTEAFF. The CDR3 region has the DNA TGCGCCAGCAGCCAAGCGGCAGGGGACGACACTGAAGCTTTCTTT.

This chain connects TRBV28 to TRBJ1-1, with a possible D match to TRBD1 (6 bases). V gave up 2 bases and J gave up 5 bases, with 9 bases separating them. In germline, CDR1 is MDHEN, CDR2 SYDVKM. CDR3 size: 13 residues. The CDR3 bases are TGTGCCAGCAGTTTAAGGGGGGGGACTGAAGCTTTCTTT. It yields the protein CASSLRGGTEAFF.

J is TRBJ2-2 and V is TRBV4-2, with a weak D call TRBD2 (7 bases). The length of the CDR3 is 16 residues. Germline V gene data show CDR1 as LGHNA and CDR2 as YNFKEQ. The V end lost 1 base, the J end lost 3 bases, and 12 bases lay between the germline ends. CDR3 sequence reads: CASSQVRGADTGELFF. In DNA form, the CDR3 reads TGTGCCAGCAGCCAAGTTCGGGGGGCTGACACCGGGGAGCTGTTTTTT.